A single sample gave rise to the 30 T cell receptor beta chains below, sequenced in a study of shared clonotypes between healthy human individuals. The assay was immunoSEQ multiplex PCR, and TCRdb's table has in-frame clones only and misses some. The repertoire holds 2,500,000 or so clones, around 90% seen once, with approximately 0.41% in the top ten. Material for sequencing was naive CD4+ T cells from PBMCs. Subset of the sample: CD45RA+ positively selected. These receptors originate from a man aged 18-30 years in good health. Some clones in this sample may be carry-over from other donors' samples.

The chain joins TRBV28 to TRBJ2-7, with 10 nucleotides matching TRBD1. This CDR3 region has 13 residues. CDR1 and CDR2 (germline): MDHEN, SYDVKM. The J segment lost 7 bases and the V segment lost 8 bases, leaving 8 bases of the junction unmatched. CDR3: CASGRTGGLEQYF. In nucleotides, the CDR3 is TGTGCCAGCGGTAGGACAGGGGGATTGGAGCAGTACTTC.

This clone has just one count. The V call is TRBV6-1, the J call TRBJ2-2, with a tentative D call TRBD2 (5 bases). CDR3 length equals 14 residues. V lost 1 base and J 5 bases, leaving 8 bases between the germline ends. The germline V gene has CDR1 MNHNS and CDR2 SASEGT. CDR3 loop: CASSEDGITGELFF. The DNA of the CDR3 is TGTGCCAGCAGTGAAGACGGGATTACCGGGGAGCTGTTTTTT.

The rearrangement joins TRBV4-2 to TRBJ2-5, with 9 bases aligning to TRBD2. V trimming: 0 bases; J trimming: 1 base; junction bases outside the gene matches: 6. This CDR3 spans 17 amino acids. CDR1 and CDR2 (germline): LGHNA, YNFKEQ. The chain's CDR3 is CASSQEMLAGPQETQYF. The CDR3 nucleotides are TGTGCCAGCAGCCAAGAGATGCTAGCGGGGCCCCAAGAGACCCAGTACTTC.

The chain uses TRBV2 and TRBJ2-1; D is unclear. The length of the CDR3 is 15 residues. CDR1 is SNHLY, CDR2 FYNNEI, per germline. Trimming took 5 bases from V and 3 from J, leaving 14 bases between them. The CDR3 nucleotides are TGTGCCAGCAGTTATGAGGAGAACGGCTACAATGAGCAGTTCTTC. Amino acid sequence: CASSYEENGYNEQFF.

This clone came up a few times. The genes are TRBV10-3 and TRBJ1-4; D is possibly TRBD1 (5 bases). Germline V lookup: CDR1 ENHRY, CDR2 SYGVKD. CDR3 length: 13 residues. Trimming removed 5 bases from V and 5 bases from J, with 9 bases in between. For the CDR3, the DNA is TGTGCCATCAGTCCGGGGCTAAATGAAAAACTGTTTTTT. Amino acid sequence: CAISPGLNEKLFF.

The chain links TRBV28 to TRBJ2-5; 7 positions agree with TRBD1. After removal of 5 bases from V and 6 bases from J, the junction contained 12 bases not matched to a gene. Per the germline V gene, CDR1 is MDHEN and CDR2 is SYDVKM. This CDR3 spans 15 amino acids. The CDR3 loop reads CASSLLRKGAKTQYF. In DNA form, the CDR3 reads TGTGCCAGCAGTCTTTTAAGGAAGGGGGCAAAGACCCAGTACTTC.

CDR3 protein: CASSSLTGVAVDEQYF. The CDR3 nucleotides read TGCGCCAGCAGCTCATTGACAGGGGTGGCTGTCGACGAGCAGTACTTC. The rearrangement joins TRBV5-1 to TRBJ2-7; 8 bases align to TRBD1. The germline gives CDR1 SGHRS, CDR2 YFSETQ. The CDR3 totals 16 residues. V trimming: 3 bases; J trimming: 5 bases; junction bases outside the gene matches: 13.

The rearrangement joins TRBV7-2 to TRBJ2-5, with 7 bases fitting TRBD1. Germline CDR1 reads SGHTA; CDR2 reads FQGNSA. The CDR3 sequence is 14 residues long. With 2 bases clipped from V and 4 bases from J, the junction kept 4 bases outside the gene matches. For the CDR3, the DNA is TGTGCCAGCAGCTTAAGACAGGGAAGAGAGACCCAGTACTTC. It translates to CASSLRQGRETQYF.

This rearrangement joins TRBV5-1 to TRBJ2-7, with D unresolved. Germline lookup yields CDR1 SGHRS and CDR2 YFSETQ. This CDR3 is built from 15 residues. V lost 4 bases and J lost 0, with 14 bases in between. CDR3 region: CASSTEPRSSYEQYF. The CDR3, as DNA: TGCGCCAGCAGCACGGAACCCCGTAGCTCCTACGAGCAGTACTTC. The entire variable domain, with the rest obtained from reference TRBV5-1 and TRBJ2-7, is as follows: KAGVTQTPRYLIKTRGQQVTLSCSPISGHRSVSWYQQTPGQGLQFLFEYFSETQRNKGNFPGRFSGRQFSNSRSEMNVSTLELGDSALYLCASSTEPRSSYEQYFGPGTRLTVT.

J is TRBJ2-5 and V is TRBV6-5, with D tentatively TRBD1 (7 bases). There are 15 residues in the CDR3. The V gene's germline CDR1 is MNHEY and CDR2 SVGAGI. V was trimmed by 6 bases and J by 7 bases, leaving 21 bases between them. The CDR3 DNA is TGTGCCAGCAGCCCCGCCGGAGGGGGCGGTGTGACCCAGTACTTC. Translated, it gives CASSPAGGGGVTQYF.

CDR3 in DNA: TGTGCCAGCAGCCTACAGGGGAGGAATGGCTACACCTTC. Protein sequence: CASSLQGRNGYTF. This rearrangement joins TRBV27 to TRBJ1-2, with 7 bases fitting TRBD1. The V gene's germline CDR1 is MNHEY and CDR2 SMNVEV (reference sequence). With 6 bases clipped from V and 6 bases from J, the junction kept 7 bases outside the gene matches. CDR3 size: 13 residues.

The gene calls are TRBV6-6 and TRBJ2-7; 9 positions agree with TRBD1. The V and J ends lost 5 bases and 3 bases, in that order; junction bases with no gene match: 8. Germline V lookup: CDR1 MNHNY, CDR2 SVGAGI (reference sequence). CDR3 length: 15 amino acids. CDR3 DNA sequence: TGTGCCAGCAGTACAGGGGGCGCATCGATCTACGAGCAGTACTTC. It codes for CASSTGGASIYEQYF.

The chain combines TRBV6-5 with TRBJ2-3; TRBD1 matches at 9 bases. Trimming cost V 6 bases and J 2 bases; bases outside gene matches: 6. Germline loops: CDR1 MNHEY, CDR2 SVGAGI. There are 15 residues in the CDR3. CDR3 protein: CASRAGTGITDTQYF. The CDR3 bases are TGTGCCAGCAGGGCTGGGACAGGGATCACAGATACGCAGTATTTT.

The V gene is TRBV30, the J gene TRBJ2-5; TRBD2 might be the D (5 bases). CDR3 length equals 13 residues. Germline values: CDR1 GTSNPN, CDR2 SVGIG (reference sequence). V was trimmed by 0 bases and J by 5 bases, leaving 10 bases between them. CDR3: CAWSVSSPETQYF. The DNA for the CDR3 is TGTGCCTGGAGTGTATCTAGCCCGGAGACCCAGTACTTC. Combining the CDR3 with reference TRBV30 and TRBJ2-5 gives the whole variable domain SQTIHQWPATLVQPVGSPLSLECTVEGTSNPNLYWYRQAAGRGLQLLFYSVGIGQISSEVPQNLSASRPQDRQFILSSKKLLLSDSGFYLCAWSVSSPETQYFGPGTRLLVL.

V and J are TRBV2 and TRBJ2-1; 8 nucleotides agree with TRBD2. CDR3 size: 18 residues. V dropped 8 bases and J dropped 5; count of bases not matched to a gene: 20. Germline lookup yields CDR1 SNHLY and CDR2 FYNNEI. CDR3 sequence (DNA): TGTGCCAGCTACCCCGGTGGGTTGCGGGAGGTCCCCGACAATGAGCAGTTCTTC. It encodes CASYPGGLREVPDNEQFF.

J is TRBJ2-1 and V is TRBV4-3; 10 positions agree with TRBD2. Per the germline V gene, CDR1 is LGHNA and CDR2 is YSLEER. The CDR3 extends over 18 amino acids. V was clipped by 0 bases and J by 4 bases; unmatched bases: 9. The CDR3 DNA reads TGCGCCAGCAGCCAAGATCCAACTAGCGGGACCCCTTACAATGAGCAGTTCTTC. Its translation: CASSQDPTSGTPYNEQFF.

This clone was detected once. The J gene is TRBJ2-7, the V gene TRBV6-6; D remains ambiguous. The V gene's germline CDR1 is MNHNY and CDR2 SVGAGI (reference sequence). Trimming cost V 2 bases and J 4 bases, with 18 bases left between them. CDR3 size: 16 residues. The CDR3 nucleotides are TGTGCCAGCAGTTACGAAGGGCGACTCAAACTTTACGAGCAGTACTTC. Amino acid sequence: CASSYEGRLKLYEQYF.

The table lists this clone with a count of one. This chain joins TRBV5-5 and TRBJ2-7; D call uncertain. CDR1 and CDR2 from the germline V gene are SGHKS and YYEKEE (reference sequence). The CDR3 runs 12 residues. V dropped 0 bases and J dropped 7 bases, with 8 bases sitting between them. In nucleotides, the CDR3 is TGTGCCAGCAGCTTGGGGTCTAGTGAGCAGTACTTC. Amino acid sequence: CASSLGSSEQYF.

The chain links TRBV5-1 to TRBJ2-3; D is possibly TRBD2 (6 bases). Germline CDR1 is SGHRS and CDR2 is YFSETQ. CDR3 length: 17 residues. With 0 bases removed from V and 0 bases from J, the gap between germline ends came to 14 bases. CDR3 region: CASSLGSLAASTDTQYF. DNA of the CDR3: TGCGCCAGCAGCTTGGGTTCCTTAGCGGCTAGCACAGATACGCAGTATTTT.

The genes are TRBV6-1 and TRBJ2-2; D may match TRBD1 or TRBD2 (6 bases each). CDR3 length: 15 residues. V lost 4 bases and J lost 0, with 9 bases in between. The germline gives CDR1 MNHNS, CDR2 SASEGT. This chain's CDR3 is CASSVGGANTGELFF. The CDR3 DNA reads TGTGCCAGCAGTGTCGGGGGCGCGAACACCGGGGAGCTGTTTTTT.

V and J are TRBV2 and TRBJ2-2; 12 nucleotides match TRBD2. With V trimmed by 6 bases and J by 4 bases, 3 bases remained unmatched. Germline V CDR1 and CDR2: SNHLY, FYNNEI. This CDR3 has 15 residues. The CDR3 loop is CASSRTSGTTGELFF. The CDR3 region has the DNA TGTGCCAGCAGCCGGACTAGCGGGACCACCGGGGAGCTGTTTTTT. The complete variable domain, with remaining parts taken from reference TRBV2 and TRBJ2-2, reads EPEVTQTPSHQVTQMGQEVILRCVPISNHLYFYWYRQILGQKVEFLVSFYNNEISEKSEIFDDQFSVERPDGSNFTLKIRSTKLEDSAMYFCASSRTSGTTGELFFGEGSRLTVL.

The rearrangement uses TRBV27 and TRBJ2-7; 10 bases are a match to TRBD1. The CDR3 has 14 residues. The germline V gene has CDR1 MNHEY and CDR2 SMNVEV (reference sequence). Trimming cost V 10 bases and J 6 bases; bases outside gene matches: 12. CDR3 nucleotides: TGTGCCACCACTTCCGGGACAGGGGTGAGCGAGCAGTACTTC. Its translation: CATTSGTGVSEQYF.

The genes are TRBV28 and TRBJ1-5, with TRBD1 as a possible D gene (6 bases). The V gene's germline CDR1 is MDHEN and CDR2 SYDVKM. The germline V and J ends were trimmed by 5 bases and 1 base, with 15 bases remaining between them. The CDR3 sequence is 16 residues long. DNA for the CDR3: TGTGCCAGCAGTGGCCTAGGGGGGATAAGCAATCAGCCCCAGCATTTT. Protein: CASSGLGGISNQPQHF.

V usage is TRBV2 and J usage is TRBJ2-6, with D perhaps TRBD1 (5 bases). CDR1 is SNHLY and CDR2 is FYNNEI in the germline V gene. V lost 6 bases, J lost 6 bases, and 15 bases lay in between. The CDR3 runs to 15 residues. As DNA, the CDR3 is TGTGCCAGCAGCGCCGACAGAAGTCAGGCCAACGTCCTGACTTTC. It encodes CASSADRSQANVLTF.

The gene calls are TRBV28 and TRBJ2-3, with 8 bases that match TRBD2. The CDR3 sequence is 15 residues long. The germline V gene has CDR1 MDHEN and CDR2 SYDVKM. Trimming removed 8 bases from V and 8 bases from J; junction bases left unmatched: 15. The chain's CDR3 is CASLAHGRAQGTQYF. Written as DNA, the CDR3 is TGTGCCAGCCTCGCCCACGGGAGGGCGCAGGGTACGCAGTATTTT.

The chain recombines TRBV11-2 with TRBJ2-5; the D gene is possibly TRBD2 (6 bases). V was clipped by 1 base and J by 2 bases, with 14 bases between them. The CDR3 extends over 16 amino acids. Germline CDR1 is SGHAT and CDR2 is FQNNGV. The CDR3 coding sequence is TGTGCCAGCAGCTTAGCGGGAGTGGCAGCACAAGAGACCCAGTACTTC. Translation gives CASSLAGVAAQETQYF. Together with reference TRBV11-2 and TRBJ2-5, the CDR3 gives the full variable domain: EAGVAQSPRYKIIEKRQSVAFWCNPISGHATLYWYQQILGQGPKLLIQFQNNGVVDDSQLPKDRFSAERLKGVDSTLKIQPAKLEDSAVYLCASSLAGVAAQETQYFGPGTRLLVL.

V is TRBV13 and J is TRBJ2-5; the match to TRBD2 covers 12 bases. Germline V gene lookup returns CDR1 PRHDT and CDR2 FYEKMQ (reference sequence). V trimming: 5 bases; J trimming: 3 bases; junction bases outside the gene matches: 1. This CDR3 has 14 amino acids. The CDR3 DNA follows: TGTGCCAGCAGCCGGACTAGCGGGAAAGAGACCCAGTACTTC. Translation gives CASSRTSGKETQYF.

This chain connects TRBV27 to TRBJ2-2, with 13 positions matching TRBD2. Germline lookup yields CDR1 MNHEY and CDR2 SMNVEV (reference sequence). The V segment lost 6 bases and the J segment 3 bases; nucleotides outside the gene matches: 7. CDR3 length: 17 residues. The chain's CDR3 is CASRGLAGRADTGELFF. The CDR3 DNA reads TGTGCCAGCAGGGGACTAGCGGGGAGAGCGGACACCGGGGAGCTGTTTTTT.

The V and J genes are TRBV10-3 and TRBJ2-7; TRBD1 agrees at 8 bases. Germline V gene sequence: CDR1 ENHRY, CDR2 SYGVKD. Trimming took 10 bases from V and 2 from J; bases not matched to a gene: 7. The CDR3 runs to 13 residues. The CDR3 bases are TGTGCCAGCGGTCGGGACAGGACCTACGAGCAGTACTTC. Protein product: CASGRDRTYEQYF.

This chain joins TRBV9 and TRBJ1-1, with D unclear. The CDR3 has 16 residues. V lost 0 bases to trimming and J lost 7 bases, with 19 bases between them. Germline loops: CDR1 SGDLS, CDR2 YYNGEE. The CDR3 is CASSVVQRENRIEAFF. The CDR3 nucleotides read TGTGCCAGCAGCGTAGTCCAACGGGAGAACCGTATTGAAGCTTTCTTT.